The following is a T cell receptor beta chain sequence with its context. The antigen remains unidentified. Treatment indicated: roughly 19 received Ad26.COV2.S at low or high dose, single or two shots; about five received placebo; per-sample allocation not given. At day 63 after the first vaccine or placebo injection, samples were drawn. This vaccine is an Ad26 vector that expresses the Wuhan-strain SARS-CoV-2 spike. These data originate in a study of Ad26.COV2.S vaccination and SARS-CoV-2 variants. Study background: Donor got 5x10^10 or 1x10^11 viral particles of Ad26.COV2.S.

Looked up from germline, CDR1 is WSHSY and CDR2 is SAAADI. CDR3 length: 14 amino acids. V dropped 5 bases and J dropped 8 bases, with 15 bases sitting between them. Profiled with immunoSEQ multiplex PCR; TCRdb holds only in-frame clones, not every one. The sample contains around 250,000 clones, around 87% of which appear only once. General observations from the study: Vaccine recipients showed a spike-specific TCR breadth that was higher than in placebo recipients. Possibly, TCR breadth and depth analyses underestimated total T cell responses.

The TCR sequence derives from a person aged 18-65 years who received the Ad26.COV2.S COVID-19 vaccine or a placebo. The rearrangement joins TRBV10-2 to TRBJ1-4; no clear D gene. This material consisted of peripheral blood, taken in a trial of Ad26.COV2.S vaccine versus placebo. The CDR3 reads CASSSSQPLEKLFF. CDR3 bases: TGCGCCAGCAGTAGTAGTCAGCCTCTAGAAAAACTGTTTTTT.